The sequence of this TCR beta chain was determined in a study of Ad26.COV2.S vaccination and SARS-CoV-2 variants. TCRdb's copy holds only in-frame clones and misses some; the assay was immunoSEQ multiplex PCR. The sample includes roughly 500,000 clones, 89% of them seen just once. Treatment meaning: around 19 received Ad26.COV2.S at low or high dose, single or two shots; several received placebo; per-sample allocation not given. Collection of the samples took place on day 63 after the first injection of vaccine or placebo. An Ad26 vector expressing Wuhan-strain SARS-CoV-2 spike constituted the vaccine. The germline V and J ends were trimmed by 5 bases and 2 bases, with 22 bases remaining between them. The CDR3 extends over 17 amino acids. Germline-derived CDR1 and CDR2 are SGHVS and FQNEAQ.

The TCR sequence derives from a person between 18 and 65 years old who received the Ad26.COV2.S COVID-19 vaccine or a placebo. The chain joins TRBV7-8 to TRBJ2-7, with TRBD2 as a possible D gene (6 bases). The specimen was peripheral blood, collected in a trial of Ad26.COV2.S vaccine versus placebo. CDR3 bases: TGTGCCAGCAGCCTTACGTCCCACCCACGGGGGACCTACGAGCAGTACTTC. Translated: CASSLTSHPRGTYEQYF.